These 27 T cell receptor beta chains came from one sample sequenced in a study of cytotoxic CD8 clonotypes in ibrutinib-treated CLL. Clones were sequenced by immunoSEQ multiplex PCR, and TCRdb holds only the in-frame ones, with some missing. The profile shows 150,000 to 200,000 clones, 81% of them singletons. The sample here was PBMCs, taken after 12 months of ibrutinib treatment. All receptors come from a human donor with chronic lymphocytic leukemia.

The chain uses TRBV4-1 and TRBJ2-3; D is possibly TRBD2 (6 bases). Germline-derived CDR1 and CDR2 are MGHRA and YSYEKL. Deletions cut 3 bases from V and 3 bases from J, with 10 bases between. This CDR3 has 14 residues. The CDR3 coding sequence is TGCGCCAGCAGCCAGGAGGGGAAGACAGATACGCAGTATTTT. Amino acids: CASSQEGKTDTQYF.

J is TRBJ1-2 and V is TRBV5-4; 10 positions agree with TRBD1. Germline trimming cut 3 bases from V and 8 bases from J; bases unmatched to any gene: 7. The CDR3 runs to 14 residues. Per germline, CDR1 SGHNT and CDR2 YYREEE (reference sequence). The CDR3 DNA sequence: TGTGCCAGCAGCTCTCCGGGACAGGGGAAGGGCTACACCTTC. It is translated as CASSSPGQGKGYTF.

The chain has TRBV11-3 and TRBJ2-2; D remains unclear. CDR1 is SGHNT, CDR2 YENEEA, per germline. The CDR3 is 16 residues long. V was shortened by 0 bases and J by 1 base, with 9 bases between the two germline ends. The CDR3 region has the DNA TGTGCCAGCAGCTTAGATCGTCCGGAGAACACCGGGGAGCTGTTTTTT. This codes for CASSLDRPENTGELFF.

V usage is TRBV2 and J usage is TRBJ2-3, with D possibly being TRBD1 or TRBD2 (6 bases each). V was clipped by 7 bases and J by 1 base, with 9 bases between them. This CDR3 is built from 13 residues. Germline V gene sequence: CDR1 SNHLY, CDR2 FYNNEI. This CDR3 is CASKGGGTDTQYF. DNA for the CDR3: TGTGCCAGCAAGGGGGGCGGCACAGATACGCAGTATTTT.

V and J are TRBV4-1 and TRBJ1-5; 8 bases line up with TRBD1. Trimming at V came to 2 bases and at J to 0 bases, leaving 12 bases not matched to a gene. Germline lookup yields CDR1 MGHRA and CDR2 YSYEKL. The CDR3 is 19 residues long. The CDR3 spells CASSQRYRGGRNSNQPQHF. The DNA of the CDR3 is TGCGCCAGCAGCCAACGATACAGGGGGGGAAGAAATAGCAATCAGCCCCAGCATTTT.

As to this clone: The junction departs from germline at one end; a sequencing error may be responsible. V and J are TRBV15 and TRBJ2-7, with D uncertain. The CDR3 covers 14 residues. CDR1 and CDR2 (germline): LNHNV, YYDKDF (reference sequence). The CDR3 bases are TGTGCCACCAGCAGCAGCATGATCGGCTGGGATCAGTGCTTC. Translation: CATSSSMIGWDQCF. Full variable domain (remainder filled in from reference TRBV15 and TRBJ2-7): DAMVIQNPRYQVTQFGKPVTLSCSQTLNHNVMYWYQQKSSQAPKLLFHYYDKDFNNEADTPDNFQSRRPNTSFCFLDIRSPGLGDTAMYLCATSSSMIGWDQCFGPGTRLTVT.

This chain connects TRBV19 to TRBJ2-1; 7 bases fit TRBD2. Germline lookup yields CDR1 LNHDA and CDR2 SQIVND (reference sequence). The CDR3 is 14 residues long. V was pared by 2 bases and J by 8 bases, with 6 bases of the junction left unmatched. CDR3 sequence: CASSIRTSTHEQFF. The CDR3 region has the DNA TGTGCCAGTAGTATAAGGACTAGTACCCATGAGCAGTTCTTC.

The genes are TRBV18 and TRBJ2-5, with TRBD2 identical over 8 bases. The V gene end was trimmed by 4 bases and the J gene end by 3 bases; junction bases not matched to a gene: 16. The CDR3 contains 18 residues. The germline CDR1 and CDR2 sequences are KGHSH and LQKENI. The CDR3 protein is CASSLTGSGGRIEETQYF. Written as DNA, the CDR3 is TGTGCCAGCTCACTAACCGGCAGCGGGGGACGTATTGAAGAGACCCAGTACTTC.

The V and J genes are TRBV27 and TRBJ2-7; the match to TRBD2 covers 9 bases. The CDR3 is 16 amino acids. Losses at the gene ends were 3 bases for V and 6 bases for J; bases not matched to a gene: 12. The V gene's germline CDR1 is MNHEY and CDR2 SMNVEV (reference sequence). This chain's CDR3 is CASSFLTGTSLFEQYF. CDR3 nucleotide sequence: TGTGCCAGCAGTTTCCTGACCGGGACTAGCCTGTTCGAGCAGTACTTC.

This chain's CDR3 is CASSLGGGAFTDTQYF. The DNA of the CDR3 is TGTGCCAGCAGCTTGGGCGGGGGGGCCTTCACAGATACGCAGTATTTT. J is TRBJ2-3 and V is TRBV5-4; 9 positions agree with TRBD2. J lost 2 bases, V lost 0 bases, and 4 bases had no gene match. Germline assignment: CDR1 SGHNT and CDR2 YYREEE (reference sequence). The CDR3 covers 16 residues.

The chain combines TRBV18 with TRBJ2-1; 13 bases match TRBD2. The CDR3 runs to 17 residues. V was clipped by 2 bases and J by 5 bases; unmatched bases: 6. The germline gives CDR1 KGHSH, CDR2 LQKENI. CDR3 in amino acids: CASSPTSGGARNNEQFF. CDR3 sequence (DNA): TGTGCCAGCTCACCAACTAGCGGGGGGGCGAGGAACAATGAGCAGTTCTTC.

Regarding this clone: The sample carries other DNA sequences with the same CDR3. The chain recombines TRBV28 with TRBJ1-5; no reliable D call. V lost 5 bases, J lost 4 bases, and 6 bases lay in between. This CDR3 is built from 12 residues. Germline V gene data show CDR1 as MDHEN and CDR2 as SYDVKM. The CDR3 protein is CASSLLNQPQHF. The CDR3 region has the DNA TGTGCCAGCAGTCTGCTTAATCAGCCCCAGCATTTT.

V gene TRBV19 combines with J gene TRBJ2-7; 8 positions agree with TRBD2. The length of the CDR3 is 15 residues. After removal of 4 bases from V and 0 bases from J, the junction contained 5 bases not matched to a gene. The germline V gene has CDR1 LNHDA and CDR2 SQIVND (reference sequence). The CDR3 DNA reads TGTGCCAGTAGTAGTATTCTAGCGGGCTCCTACGAGCAGTACTTC. Translated, it gives CASSSILAGSYEQYF.

V usage is TRBV2 and J usage is TRBJ2-7; perhaps D is TRBD1 or TRBD2 (5 bases each). Looked up from germline, CDR1 is SNHLY and CDR2 is FYNNEI. Trimming removed 6 bases from V and 7 bases from J, with 13 bases in between. There are 12 residues in the CDR3. The CDR3: CASSWDGIEQYF. The CDR3 DNA sequence: TGTGCCAGCAGCTGGGACGGTATAGAGCAGTACTTC.

This clone has only a few counts. The V call is TRBV10-3, the J call TRBJ2-1; D is perhaps TRBD2 (5 bases). V was trimmed by 8 bases and J by 7 bases, leaving 6 bases between them. CDR1 ENHRY and CDR2 SYGVKD come from the germline V gene. The CDR3 runs 10 residues. The DNA of the CDR3 is TGTGCCATCGGGGAGAATGAGCAGTTCTTC. Protein product: CAIGENEQFF.

V is TRBV18 and J is TRBJ1-1; no firm D call. Per germline, CDR1 KGHSH and CDR2 LQKENI. With 0 bases removed from V and 6 bases from J, the gap between germline ends came to 14 bases. The CDR3 consists of 15 residues. The CDR3 bases are TGTGCCAGCTCACCACCGACGAGTCGGAGCCCTGAAGCTTTCTTT. It yields the protein CASSPPTSRSPEAFF.

This clone came up once. V is TRBV29-1 and J is TRBJ2-6; TRBD1 aligns across 8 bases. J lost 2 bases, V lost 7 bases, and 4 bases had no gene match. In germline, CDR1 is SQVTM, CDR2 ANQGSEA. This CDR3 region has 14 residues. This CDR3 reads CSAQGATGANVLTF. The CDR3 DNA reads TGCAGCGCCCAGGGGGCGACTGGGGCCAACGTCCTGACTTTC.

This chain uses TRBV27 with TRBJ2-2; no reliable D call. This CDR3 contains 13 residues. Trimming stripped 6 bases from V and 4 bases from J, with 9 bases between. CDR1 and CDR2 from the germline V gene are MNHEY and SMNVEV (reference sequence). CDR3 residues: CASRDSFTGELFF. In DNA, the CDR3 is TGTGCCAGCAGGGATTCCTTCACCGGGGAGCTGTTTTTT.

The gene calls are TRBV19 and TRBJ2-1; D not resolved. Germline V gene sequence: CDR1 LNHDA, CDR2 SQIVND (reference sequence). Trimming removed 6 bases at V and 5 bases at J, with 14 bases between. This CDR3 spans 14 amino acids. DNA of the CDR3: TGTGCCAGTAGCTCCCTAGGGCCTAACAATGAGCAGTTCTTC. Protein sequence: CASSSLGPNNEQFF.

This chain connects TRBV27 to TRBJ2-7, with D hard to call. CDR3 size: 15 residues. The ends were cut back, 6 bases at V and 6 bases at J, with 21 bases in the middle. Germline V gene sequence: CDR1 MNHEY, CDR2 SMNVEV (reference sequence). The CDR3, as DNA: TGTGCCAGCAGAAATGTTCCGGGTGGACCCGGCGAGCAGTACTTC. Its translation is CASRNVPGGPGEQYF.

As to this clone: Other nucleotide sequences in the sample specify the same CDR3. The rearrangement joins TRBV30 to TRBJ2-7, with unresolved D. V lost 1 base, J lost 4 bases, and 5 bases lay in between. The CDR3 sequence is 11 residues long. Germline V gene sequence: CDR1 GTSNPN, CDR2 SVGIG (reference sequence). The CDR3 DNA reads TGTGCCTGGAGTGCGGTATACGAGCAGTACTTC. Its translation is CAWSAVYEQYF.

This chain joins TRBV5-1 and TRBJ2-2, with 10 bases matching TRBD1. V was pared by 4 bases and J by 4 bases, with 7 bases of the junction left unmatched. CDR1 SGHRS and CDR2 YFSETQ come from the germline V gene. The CDR3 totals 16 residues. This chain's CDR3 is CASSLGTGVSTGELFF. The CDR3 DNA follows: TGCGCCAGCAGCCTCGGGACAGGGGTTTCCACCGGGGAGCTGTTTTTT.

The chain carries TRBV27 and TRBJ2-6; unclear D gene. CDR3 length: 14 amino acids. V was pared by 4 bases and J by 0 bases, with 4 bases between. The germline V gene has CDR1 MNHEY and CDR2 SMNVEV (reference sequence). CDR3 sequence: CASSSASGANVLTF. DNA for the CDR3: TGTGCCAGCAGTTCAGCCTCTGGGGCCAACGTCCTGACTTTC.

This rearrangement joins TRBV5-1 to TRBJ2-7, with D perhaps given as TRBD1 or TRBD2 (5 bases each). The V gene lost 4 bases and the J gene lost 3 bases, with 14 bases spanning the gap. The CDR3 extends over 14 amino acids. CDR1 is SGHRS, CDR2 YFSETQ, per germline. In nucleotides, the CDR3 is TGCGCCAGCAGCCGGGACGGAGGTATCTACGAGCAGTACTTC. Its translation is CASSRDGGIYEQYF.

This chain connects TRBV9 to TRBJ2-5, with 7 positions matching TRBD1. With V trimmed by 2 bases and J by 2 bases, 3 bases remained unmatched. The CDR3 extends over 14 amino acids. Germline loops: CDR1 SGDLS, CDR2 YYNGEE. CDR3 region: CASSVGQVQETQYF. As DNA, the CDR3 is TGTGCCAGCAGCGTCGGACAGGTACAAGAGACCCAGTACTTC.

The count of this clone is one. The V and J genes are TRBV28 and TRBJ2-7; D is possibly TRBD2 (5 bases). CDR3 length equals 17 residues. Trimming removed 6 bases at V and 9 bases at J, with 30 bases between. CDR1 and CDR2 from the germline V gene are MDHEN and SYDVKM. The CDR3 coding sequence is TGTGCCAGCAGGTTTTCGGACGTCTTATCGGATCGCCGGGGGCAGTACTTC. It yields the protein CASRFSDVLSDRRGQYF.

This clone has at least ten counts. The rearrangement links TRBV19 to TRBJ2-7, with TRBD2 matching over 7 bases. The CDR3 loop spans 13 amino acids. J gave up 7 bases and V 1 base, and 4 bases lay outside the gene matches. Per germline, CDR1 LNHDA and CDR2 SQIVND (reference sequence). This CDR3 is CASSIATAGEQYF. The CDR3 DNA is TGTGCCAGTAGTATAGCAACAGCGGGGGAGCAGTACTTC.